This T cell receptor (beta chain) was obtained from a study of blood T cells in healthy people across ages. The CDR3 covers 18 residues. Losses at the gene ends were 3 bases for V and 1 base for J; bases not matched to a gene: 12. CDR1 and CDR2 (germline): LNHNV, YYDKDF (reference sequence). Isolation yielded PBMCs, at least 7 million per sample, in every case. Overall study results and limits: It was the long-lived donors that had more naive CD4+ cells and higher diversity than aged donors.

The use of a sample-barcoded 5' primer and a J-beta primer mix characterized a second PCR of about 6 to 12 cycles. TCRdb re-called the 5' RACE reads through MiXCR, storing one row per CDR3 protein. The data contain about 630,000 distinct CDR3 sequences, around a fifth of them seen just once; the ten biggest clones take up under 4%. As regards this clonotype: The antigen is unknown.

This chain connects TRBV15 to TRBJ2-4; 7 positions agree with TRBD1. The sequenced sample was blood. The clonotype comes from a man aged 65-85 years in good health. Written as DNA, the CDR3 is TGTGCCACCAGCAGGGAAAAAGGGACAGAGGGGGCCAAAAACATTCAGTACTTC. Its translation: CATSREKGTEGAKNIQYF. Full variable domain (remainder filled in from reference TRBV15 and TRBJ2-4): DAMVIQNPRYQVTQFGKPVTLSCSQTLNHNVMYWYQQKSSQAPKLLFHYYDKDFNNEADTPDNFQSRRPNTSFCFLDIRSPGLGDTAMYLCATSREKGTEGAKNIQYFGAGTRLSVL.